This T cell receptor beta chain came from a study of T cell responses to AZD1222 COVID-19 vaccine. With regard to this clone: Its cognate antigen is unknown.

Sequencing used immunoSEQ multiplex PCR; TCRdb keeps in-frame clones, though not all of them. In the table there are more than 150,000 clones, more than 85% of which are singletons. Findings and caveats of the study: Spike was spanned by vaccine-associated CD4 TCRs, which were dominant at 160-218 and 743-854. Reports indicate that nearly half of spike-specific TCRs are directed at unmutated variant regions.

The V and J ends lost 9 bases and 7 bases respectively, with 10 bases between them. The CDR3 length is 12 residues. This receptor was identified in an adult who had recovered from COVID-19. This specimen was peripheral blood, taken after recovery from COVID-19. This sequence joins TRBV12-3 or TRBV12-4 and TRBJ1-6; D uncertain. Here the CDR3 reads CASGVGNSPLHF. The CDR3 DNA reads as TGTGCCAGTGGGGTTGGGAATTCACCCCTCCACTTT.